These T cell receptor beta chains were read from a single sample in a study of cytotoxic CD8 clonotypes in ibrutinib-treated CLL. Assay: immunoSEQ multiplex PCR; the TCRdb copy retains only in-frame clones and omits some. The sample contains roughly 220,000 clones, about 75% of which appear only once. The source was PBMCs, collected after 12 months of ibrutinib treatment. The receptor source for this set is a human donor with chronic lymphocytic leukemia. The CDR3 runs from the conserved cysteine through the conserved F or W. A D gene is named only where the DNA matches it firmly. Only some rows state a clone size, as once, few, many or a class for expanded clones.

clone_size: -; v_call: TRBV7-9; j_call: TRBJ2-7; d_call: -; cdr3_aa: CASSLGGPGTLVEQYF; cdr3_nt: TGTGCCAGCAGCTTAGGAGGGCCCGGGACCCTCGTCGAGCAGTACTTC
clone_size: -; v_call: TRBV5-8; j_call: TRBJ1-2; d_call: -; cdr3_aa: CASSLLRGQIYGYTF; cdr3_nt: TGTGCCAGCAGCTTACTACGAGGACAGATCTATGGCTACACCTTC
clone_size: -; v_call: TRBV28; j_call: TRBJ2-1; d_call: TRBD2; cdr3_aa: CASEGLPTYNEQFF; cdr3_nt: TGTGCCAGCGAGGGACTACCTACCTACAATGAGCAGTTCTTC
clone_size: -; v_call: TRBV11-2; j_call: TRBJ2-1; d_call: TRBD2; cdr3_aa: CASSLGGSGAPQFF; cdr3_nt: TGTGCCAGCAGCTTAGGAGGTAGCGGGGCCCCGCAGTTCTTC
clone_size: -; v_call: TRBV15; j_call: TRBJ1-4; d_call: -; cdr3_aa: CATRTRTGAANEKLFF; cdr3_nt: TGTGCCACCAGAACCAGAACGGGGGCAGCTAATGAAAAACTGTTTTTT
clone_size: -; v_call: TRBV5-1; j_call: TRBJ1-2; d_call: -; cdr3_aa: CASSFQGRGYTF; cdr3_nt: TGCGCCAGCAGCTTTCAGGGCCGTGGCTACACCTTC
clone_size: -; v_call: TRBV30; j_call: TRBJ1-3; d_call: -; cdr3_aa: CAWSVNGNTIYF; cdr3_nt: TGTGCCTGGAGTGTCAACGGAAACACCATATATTTT
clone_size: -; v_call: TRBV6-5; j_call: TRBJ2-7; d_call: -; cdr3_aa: CASSPTLGQGYEQYF; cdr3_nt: TGTGCCAGCAGTCCCACTTTGGGGCAGGGCTACGAGCAGTACTTC
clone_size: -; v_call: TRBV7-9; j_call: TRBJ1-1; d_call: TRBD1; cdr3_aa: CASSSTGQTNTEAFF; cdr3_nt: TGTGCCAGCAGCTCTACGGGACAGACGAACACTGAAGCTTTCTTT
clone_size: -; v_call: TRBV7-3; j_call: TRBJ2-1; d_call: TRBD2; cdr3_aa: CASSPTGTSGNNEQFF; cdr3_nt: TGTGCCAGCAGCCCGACCGGGACTAGCGGTAACAATGAGCAGTTCTTC
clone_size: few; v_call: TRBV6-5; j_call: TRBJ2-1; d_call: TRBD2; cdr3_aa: CASSFLAGAPLF; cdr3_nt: TGTGCCAGCAGTTTCCTAGCGGGGGCCCCCCTCTTC
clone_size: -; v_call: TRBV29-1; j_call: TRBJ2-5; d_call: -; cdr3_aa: CSGGNSRGRETQYF; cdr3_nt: TGCAGCGGGGGGAACTCGCGGGGACGAGAGACCCAGTACTTC
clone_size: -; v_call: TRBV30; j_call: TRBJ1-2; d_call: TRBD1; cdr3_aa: CAWGTGGNGYTF; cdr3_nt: TGTGCCTGGGGGACAGGGGGAAATGGCTACACCTTC
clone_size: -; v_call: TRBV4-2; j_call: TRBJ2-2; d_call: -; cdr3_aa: CASSQVIGSGNTGELFF; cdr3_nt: TGTGCCAGCAGCCAAGTGATCGGGTCAGGGAACACCGGGGAGCTGTTTTTT
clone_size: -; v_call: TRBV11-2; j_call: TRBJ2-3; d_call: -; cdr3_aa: CASSPRRPTDTQYF; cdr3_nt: TGTGCCAGCAGCCCCCGGCGACCCACAGATACGCAGTATTTT
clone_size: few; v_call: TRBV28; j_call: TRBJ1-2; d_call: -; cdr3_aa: CASSPLPRYATPYAYGYTF; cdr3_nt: TGTGCCAGCAGTCCTCTCCCCCGTTATGCCACTCCTTACGCCTATGGCTACACCTTC
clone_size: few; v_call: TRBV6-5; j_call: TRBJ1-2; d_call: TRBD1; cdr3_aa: CASSRDRGANGYTF; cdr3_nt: TGTGCCAGCAGTAGGGACAGGGGGGCCAATGGCTACACCTTC
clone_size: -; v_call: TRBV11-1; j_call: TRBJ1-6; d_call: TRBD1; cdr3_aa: CASSRGTGMSPLHF; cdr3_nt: TGTGCCAGCAGCCGCGGGACAGGGATGTCACCCCTCCACTTT
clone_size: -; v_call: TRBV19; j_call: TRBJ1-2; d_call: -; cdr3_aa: CASRQTAAYGYTF; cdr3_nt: TGTGCCAGTAGACAGACAGCCGCCTATGGCTACACCTTC
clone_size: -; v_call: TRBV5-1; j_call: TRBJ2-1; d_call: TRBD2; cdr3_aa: CASSRGLAGVDEQFF; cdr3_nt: TGCGCCAGCAGCAGGGGACTAGCGGGAGTAGATGAGCAGTTCTTC
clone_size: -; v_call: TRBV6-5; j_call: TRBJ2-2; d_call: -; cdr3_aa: CARARRGAGELFF; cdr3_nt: TGTGCCAGGGCCCGGCGAGGGGCCGGGGAGCTGTTTTTT
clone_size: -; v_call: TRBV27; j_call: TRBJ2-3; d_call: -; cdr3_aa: CASSLLSGTRFTDTQYF; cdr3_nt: TGTGCCAGCAGTTTATTGTCGGGGACAAGATTCACAGATACGCAGTATTTT
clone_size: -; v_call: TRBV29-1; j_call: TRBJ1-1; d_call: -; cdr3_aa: CSVARDLGTEAFF; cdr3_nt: TGCAGCGTCGCTCGGGATTTGGGGACTGAAGCTTTCTTT
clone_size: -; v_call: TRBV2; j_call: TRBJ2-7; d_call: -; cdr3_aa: CASYGTFSYEQYF; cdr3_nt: TGTGCCAGCTACGGGACATTTAGCTACGAGCAGTACTTC
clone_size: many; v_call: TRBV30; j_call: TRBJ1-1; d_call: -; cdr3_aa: CAWSVYRTNFEAFF; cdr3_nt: TGTGCCTGGAGTGTTTACAGGACCAACTTTGAAGCTTTCTTT
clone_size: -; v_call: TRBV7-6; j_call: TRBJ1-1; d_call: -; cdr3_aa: CASSRVSGGAITEAFF; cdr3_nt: TGTGCCAGCAGCCGAGTCTCCGGAGGGGCGATCACTGAAGCTTTCTTT
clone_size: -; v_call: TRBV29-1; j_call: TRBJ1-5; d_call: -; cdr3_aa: CSVEAPNQPQHF; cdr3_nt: TGCAGCGTTGAAGCCCCTAATCAGCCCCAGCATTTT
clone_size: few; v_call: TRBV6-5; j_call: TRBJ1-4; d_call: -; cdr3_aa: CASRSGTLNEKLFF; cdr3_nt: TGTGCCAGCAGATCCGGGACACTGAATGAAAAACTGTTTTTT
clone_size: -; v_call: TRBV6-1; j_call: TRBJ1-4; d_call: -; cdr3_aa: CASSDPGGVNEKLFF; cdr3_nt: TGTGCCAGCAGTGATCCGGGGGGCGTTAATGAAAAACTGTTTTTT
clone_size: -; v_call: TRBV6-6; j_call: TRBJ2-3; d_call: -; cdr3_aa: CASSTGFLTDTQYF; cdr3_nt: TGTGCCAGCAGTACAGGTTTTCTCACAGATACGCAGTATTTT
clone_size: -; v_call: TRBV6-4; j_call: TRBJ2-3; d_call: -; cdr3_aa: CASSDRPTDTQYF; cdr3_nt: TGTGCCAGCAGTGACCGCCCCACAGATACGCAGTATTTT
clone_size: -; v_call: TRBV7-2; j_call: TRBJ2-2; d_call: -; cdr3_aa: CAVLGLGELFF; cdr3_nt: TGTGCCGTTCTAGGACTCGGGGAGCTGTTTTTT
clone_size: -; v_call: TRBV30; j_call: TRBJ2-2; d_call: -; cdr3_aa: CAWSYDSHRVQNTGELFF; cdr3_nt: TGTGCCTGGAGTTACGACTCCCACAGGGTTCAGAACACCGGGGAGCTGTTTTTT
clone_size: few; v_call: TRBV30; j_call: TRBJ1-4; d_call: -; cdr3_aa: CAWSGSGKEKLFF; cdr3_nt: TGTGCCTGGAGCGGTTCAGGGAAAGAAAAACTGTTTTTT
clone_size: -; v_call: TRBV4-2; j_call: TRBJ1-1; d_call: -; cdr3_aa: CASSPRTGNTEAFF; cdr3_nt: TGTGCCAGCAGCCCTAGGACGGGGAACACTGAAGCTTTCTTT
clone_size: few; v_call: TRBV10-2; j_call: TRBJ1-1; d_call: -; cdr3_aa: CATRGDWNTEAFF; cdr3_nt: TGCGCCACCCGGGGTGACTGGAACACTGAAGCTTTCTTT
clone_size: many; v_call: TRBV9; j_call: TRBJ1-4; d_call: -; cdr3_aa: CASSVEVEGKLFF; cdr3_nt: TGTGCCAGCAGCGTAGAGGTCGAGGGAAAACTGTTTTTT
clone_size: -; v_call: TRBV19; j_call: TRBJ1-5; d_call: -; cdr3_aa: CASSKRGQGTRQPQHF; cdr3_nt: TGTGCCAGTAGTAAAAGGGGTCAGGGGACCCGACAGCCCCAGCATTTT
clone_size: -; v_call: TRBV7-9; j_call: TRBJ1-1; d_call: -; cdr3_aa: CASSLESVGNTEAFF; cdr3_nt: TGTGCCAGCAGCTTAGAATCCGTGGGCAACACTGAAGCTTTCTTT
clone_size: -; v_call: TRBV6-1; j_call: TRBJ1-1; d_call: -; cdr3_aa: CASTKDRNTEAFF; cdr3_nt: TGTGCCAGCACTAAAGACAGAAACACTGAAGCTTTCTTT
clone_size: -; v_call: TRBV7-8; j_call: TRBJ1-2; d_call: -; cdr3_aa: CASAKTDANYGYTF; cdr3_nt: TGTGCCAGCGCAAAGACAGATGCTAACTATGGCTACACCTTC
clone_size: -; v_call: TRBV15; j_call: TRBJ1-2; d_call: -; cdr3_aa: CATSRDPSYGYTF; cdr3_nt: TGTGCCACCAGCAGAGATCCAAGCTATGGCTACACCTTC
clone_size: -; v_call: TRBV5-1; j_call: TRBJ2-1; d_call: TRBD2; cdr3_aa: CASSKGLAFEQFF; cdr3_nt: TGCGCCAGCAGCAAGGGACTAGCGTTTGAGCAGTTCTTC
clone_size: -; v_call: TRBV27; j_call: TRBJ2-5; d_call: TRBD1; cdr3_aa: CASSSRDRGETQYF; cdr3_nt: TGTGCCAGCAGTTCCCGGGACAGGGGAGAGACCCAGTACTTC
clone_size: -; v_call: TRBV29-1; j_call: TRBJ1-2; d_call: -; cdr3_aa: CSVEVPGGYGYTF; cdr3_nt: TGCAGCGTTGAAGTGCCCGGAGGGTATGGCTACACCTTC
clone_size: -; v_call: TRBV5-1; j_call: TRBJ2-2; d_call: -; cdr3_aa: CASSLEQGGTGELFF; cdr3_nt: TGCGCCAGCAGCTTGGAACAGGGTGGCACCGGGGAGCTGTTTTTT
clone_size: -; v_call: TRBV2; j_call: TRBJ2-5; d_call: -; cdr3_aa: CASSRGAPQYF; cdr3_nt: TGTGCCAGCAGTCGAGGGGCTCCCCAGTACTTC
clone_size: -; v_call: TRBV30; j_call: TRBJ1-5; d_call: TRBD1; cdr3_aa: CAWSGQGYQPQHF; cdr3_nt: TGTGCCTGGAGTGGACAGGGGTATCAGCCCCAGCATTTT